This TCR beta chain was sequenced for a study of T cell responses to AZD1222 COVID-19 vaccine. The V end lost 3 bases, the J end lost 7 bases, and 7 bases lay between the germline ends. This CDR3 spans 11 amino acids. Per the germline V gene, CDR1 is MDHEN and CDR2 is SYDVKM. Clones were sequenced by immunoSEQ multiplex PCR, and TCRdb holds only the in-frame ones, with some missing. The sample has tens of thousands of clones; 86% are singletons. Study-wide results and limits: Scientists sampled the repertoires only once the peak T cell response had passed. Unmutated variant regions are reportedly the target of nearly half of TCRs that are spike-specific.

About this clone: The antigen is undetermined.

The rearrangement joins TRBV28 to TRBJ2-7; D not resolved. This sequence originates from an adult in good health. The material was peripheral blood, obtained on day 0 of AZD1222 vaccination. The CDR3 region has the DNA TGTGCCAGCAGTTTGGCGACAGAGCAGTACTTC. Its protein is CASSLATEQYF. Complete variable domain (other parts from reference TRBV28 and TRBJ2-7): DVKVTQSSRYLVKRTGEKVFLECVQDMDHENMFWYRQDPGLGLRLIYFSYDVKMKEKGDIPEGYSVSREKKERFSLILESASTNQTSMYLCASSLATEQYFGPGTRLTVT.